The table lists the clone carrying this TCR beta chain with many counts. Its cognate antigen is unknown. Amplification yielded TCR beta CDR3 regions, with RNA transcripts as the source. When the TCR CDR3 underwent first-round RT-PCR, the HTBI primer set was used. Each CDR3 protein gets one entry after TCRdb re-called the multiplex PCR reads with MiXCR. The sample holds hundreds of thousands of distinct CDR3 sequences; roughly 13% are singletons and the top ten take 9.2%. The sample comes from a study of T cells in Graves' hyperthyroidism and ophthalmopathy. Study-level findings and limits: With a median lead of roughly 6.8 months before onset, the model predicted ophthalmopathy. Clonotypes that were expanded in thyroid above 0.001 mostly appeared in blood too.

Diagnosis relied on clinical symptoms, serum thyroxine and TRAb, thyroid ultrasound and orbital computed tomography. Fresh peripheral blood, approximately 9.6 ml, yielded the PBMCs. The V end lost 2 bases, the J end lost 1 base, and 14 bases lay between the germline ends. Germline lookup yields CDR1 DFQATT and CDR2 SNEGSKA (reference sequence). This CDR3 has 15 amino acids. This rearrangement joins TRBV20-1 to TRBJ2-5; D assignment may be TRBD1 or TRBD2 (5 bases each). Source material: blood. The origin of this receptor is a woman aged 18-29 years with Graves' hyperthyroidism. The CDR3 loop is CSARPTGRIQETQYF. Here the CDR3 DNA reads TGCAGTGCTAGACCCACGGGACGTATCCAAGAGACCCAGTACTTC.